This T cell receptor (beta chain) stems from a study of blood T cell repertoires in COVID-19. Generated by immunoSEQ multiplex PCR, the TCRdb table keeps only in-frame clones and is missing some. The sample has approximately 230,000 clones, 88% seen once. CDR1 is KGHSH and CDR2 is LQKENI in the germline V gene. Deletions cut 2 bases from V and 6 bases from J, with 13 bases between. The CDR3 runs 15 residues. This clonotype originated in a woman aged 30 to 39 with COVID-19, enrolled during active disease. The chain has TRBV18 and TRBJ1-4; no firm D call. Specimen: peripheral blood. The CDR3 here is CASSPFFENYEKLFF. Here the CDR3 DNA reads TGTGCCAGCTCACCATTTTTTGAGAACTATGAAAAACTGTTTTTT.